The 16 T cell receptor beta chains listed next were all sequenced from one sample in a study of blood T cell repertoires in COVID-19. TCRdb's copy holds only in-frame clones and misses some; the assay was immunoSEQ multiplex PCR. The sample holds under 75,000 clones, 88% seen once. Sequencing input: peripheral blood. All receptors come from a human donor in a cohort sampled during active COVID-19.

The rearrangement links TRBV19 to TRBJ2-2; TRBD2 agrees at 12 bases. CDR1 and CDR2 from the germline V gene are LNHDA and SQIVND (reference sequence). V gave up 9 bases and J gave up 4 bases; unmatched junction bases: 3. This CDR3 region has 14 residues. The CDR3 DNA reads TGTGCCAGCACTAGCGGGAGGACCACCGGGGAGCTGTTTTTT. It encodes CASTSGRTTGELFF.

This chain links TRBV5-6 with TRBJ1-4; a possible D gene is TRBD1 (5 bases). Per germline, CDR1 SGHDT and CDR2 YYEEEE. CDR3 length: 13 residues. V gave up 2 bases and J gave up 6 bases, with 8 bases separating them. CDR3 bases: TGTGCCAGCAGCTTTTGGGGGGATGAAAAACTGTTTTTT. Residues: CASSFWGDEKLFF. Based on the CDR3 plus reference TRBV5-6 and TRBJ1-4, the full variable domain is DAGVTQSPTHLIKTRGQQVTLRCSPKSGHDTVSWYQQALGQGPQFIFQYYEEEERQRGNFPDRFSGHQFPNYSSELNVNALLLGDSALYLCASSFWGDEKLFFGSGTQLSVL.

The V and J genes are TRBV5-4 and TRBJ1-1; 7 bases are shared with TRBD1. Germline CDR1 is SGHNT and CDR2 is YYREEE (reference sequence). Trimming took 0 bases from V and 0 from J; bases not matched to a gene: 8. This CDR3 spans 17 amino acids. In DNA, the CDR3 is TGTGCCAGCAGCTTGGCCACGGGACAGTTCCTGAACACTGAAGCTTTCTTT. Amino acid sequence: CASSLATGQFLNTEAFF. The full variable domain, its missing parts supplied by reference TRBV5-4 and TRBJ1-1, is ETGVTQSPTHLIKTRGQQVTLRCSSQSGHNTVSWYQQALGQGPQFIFQYYREEENGRGNFPPRFSGLQFPNYSSELNVNALELDDSALYLCASSLATGQFLNTEAFFGQGTRLTVV.

This CDR3 is CATSLGQVSYNEQFF. The CDR3 nucleotides are TGTGCCACCAGCCTCGGACAGGTCTCCTACAATGAGCAGTTCTTC. This chain connects TRBV24-1 to TRBJ2-1; 7 positions agree with TRBD1. The CDR3 contains 15 residues. The germline V gene has CDR1 KGHDR and CDR2 SFDVKD. J was trimmed by 0 bases and V by 7 bases; bases with no gene match: 5.

The chain recombines TRBV7-9 with TRBJ2-3; 7 nucleotides match TRBD2. The CDR3 has 15 amino acids. V was clipped by 6 bases and J by 4 bases; unmatched bases: 10. Germline CDR1 is SEHNR and CDR2 is FQNEAQ (reference sequence). CDR3 in DNA: TGTGCCAGCAGTTCCGGCGGGGGAGAAGCAGATACGCAGTATTTT. The encoded protein is CASSSGGGEADTQYF.

The chain recombines TRBV4-1 with TRBJ2-1, with 11 bases lining up with TRBD1. CDR3 size: 17 residues. V shed 0 bases, J shed 6 bases, and the junction held 7 bases outside the gene matches. Germline lookup yields CDR1 MGHRA and CDR2 YSYEKL. CDR3 loop: CASSQDGWDRGTNEQFF. The CDR3 bases are TGCGCCAGCAGCCAAGATGGATGGGACAGGGGGACCAATGAGCAGTTCTTC.

This sequence joins TRBV4-1 and TRBJ1-2, with D tentatively TRBD1 (6 bases). Trimming took 1 base from V and 4 from J, leaving 13 bases between them. This CDR3 contains 15 residues. Germline V gene lookup returns CDR1 MGHRA and CDR2 YSYEKL. The CDR3 reads CASSQVPGVSYGYTF. The CDR3 region has the DNA TGCGCCAGCAGCCAAGTTCCAGGGGTAAGCTATGGCTACACCTTC.

The chain links TRBV30 to TRBJ2-2; TRBD1 aligns across 8 bases. Germline V gene data show CDR1 as GTSNPN and CDR2 as SVGIG (reference sequence). The CDR3 extends over 17 amino acids. J was trimmed by 2 bases and V by 1 base; bases with no gene match: 9. This CDR3 is CAWSGHRTGRNTGELFF. In nucleotides, the CDR3 is TGTGCCTGGAGTGGACACCGGACAGGGAGAAACACCGGGGAGCTGTTTTTT. Combining the CDR3 with reference TRBV30 and TRBJ2-2 gives the whole variable domain SQTIHQWPATLVQPVGSPLSLECTVEGTSNPNLYWYRQAAGRGLQLLFYSVGIGQISSEVPQNLSASRPQDRQFILSSKKLLLSDSGFYLCAWSGHRTGRNTGELFFGEGSRLTVL.

The rearrangement joins TRBV11-2 to TRBJ2-2; a possible D gene is TRBD1 (6 bases). Trimming stripped 1 base from V and 6 bases from J, with 15 bases between. CDR3 length: 16 residues. The germline V gene has CDR1 SGHAT and CDR2 FQNNGV. The CDR3 loop reads CASSLAQGRGSGELFF. CDR3 bases: TGTGCCAGCAGCTTAGCCCAGGGGAGAGGATCCGGGGAGCTGTTTTTT.

The chain combines TRBV28 with TRBJ1-5; the D is unclear. The CDR3 length is 13 residues. Per the germline V gene, CDR1 is MDHEN and CDR2 is SYDVKM. V was shortened by 10 bases and J by 2 bases, with 12 bases between the two germline ends. This CDR3 is CAIKGLGNQPQHF. The CDR3 coding sequence is TGTGCCATCAAAGGACTGGGCAATCAGCCCCAGCATTTT.

This clone was counted a single time. The chain links TRBV5-1 to TRBJ1-2; D unclear. Trimming cost V 6 bases and J 2 bases, with 14 bases left between them. Germline-derived CDR1 and CDR2 are SGHRS and YFSETQ. This CDR3 has 14 amino acids. CDR3 loop: CASTTDGINYGYTF. The DNA for the CDR3 is TGCGCCAGCACAACCGACGGGATAAACTATGGCTACACCTTC.

This clone was seen a handful of times. This rearrangement joins TRBV7-2 to TRBJ1-2; D unresolved. This CDR3 contains 16 residues. Germline values: CDR1 SGHTA, CDR2 FQGNSA. V lost 0 bases and J lost 8, with 19 bases in between. CDR3 region: CASSLAPGSAGGGYTF. CDR3 nucleotide sequence: TGTGCCAGCAGCTTAGCACCAGGCTCTGCGGGAGGAGGCTACACCTTC. The entire variable domain, with the rest obtained from reference TRBV7-2 and TRBJ1-2, is as follows: GAGVSQSPSNKVTEKGKDVELRCDPISGHTALYWYRQSLGQGLEFLIYFQGNSAPDKSGLPSDRFSAERTGGSVSTLTIQRTQQEDSAVYLCASSLAPGSAGGGYTFGSGTRLTVV.

This sequence joins TRBV11-3 and TRBJ2-1, with 10 bases that match TRBD2. Germline values: CDR1 SGHNT, CDR2 YENEEA. Losses at the gene ends were 4 bases for V and 2 bases for J; bases not matched to a gene: 2. The CDR3 has 15 residues. Here the CDR3 DNA reads TGTGCCAGCAGCTCTAGCGGGAGTCCCTACAATGAGCAGTTCTTC. Residues: CASSSSGSPYNEQFF.

The V gene is TRBV19, the J gene TRBJ1-1; 7 positions match TRBD1. CDR1 and CDR2 (germline): LNHDA, SQIVND (reference sequence). This CDR3 has 14 amino acids. With 5 bases clipped from V and 7 bases from J, the junction kept 10 bases outside the gene matches. DNA for the CDR3: TGTGCCAGTAGTCCCTCAGACAGGGCCGGTGAAGCTTTCTTT. This sequence encodes CASSPSDRAGEAFF.

The chain joins TRBV27 to TRBJ1-5; the D is unclear. The CDR3 is made up of 14 amino acids. Between the trimmed V and J ends, which lost 9 bases and 6 bases, there was a span of 18 bases. Germline loops: CDR1 MNHEY, CDR2 SMNVEV (reference sequence). The CDR3 DNA reads TGTGCCAGTAAGGGCGGGGAGAAGGGTCAGCCCCAGCATTTT. It codes for CASKGGEKGQPQHF.

This sequence joins TRBV5-1 and TRBJ1-3; 8 bases are a match to TRBD1. The germline CDR1 and CDR2 sequences are SGHRS and YFSETQ. The junction had 12 bases not matched to a gene; V was cut back by 4 bases and J by 0 bases. This CDR3 contains 18 residues. The DNA for the CDR3 is TGCGCCAGCAGCCCAATACCGACAGGGGCAGGCTCTGGAAACACCATATATTTT. Translation gives CASSPIPTGAGSGNTIYF. The full variable domain, rest sourced from reference TRBV5-1 and TRBJ1-3, is KAGVTQTPRYLIKTRGQQVTLSCSPISGHRSVSWYQQTPGQGLQFLFEYFSETQRNKGNFPGRFSGRQFSNSRSEMNVSTLELGDSALYLCASSPIPTGAGSGNTIYFGEGSWLTVV.